Presented here are 20 T cell receptor beta chains from one specimen sequenced in a study of post-analysis software for immune sequencing data. Their antigen targets remain unknown. TCR beta cDNA libraries had unique molecular identifiers. Each CDR3 protein is one row after TCRdb ran MiXCR on the PCR reads. The sample contains roughly 200,000 distinct CDR3 sequences, over 25% of which appear only once. Study-wide findings and caveats: When patients were compared with controls, 4 or 5 TRBV segments were more frequent, TRBV5-6, TRBV5-1 and TRBV20-1 among them.

Source material: blood. The receptors originated from a girl younger than 18 with multiple sclerosis.

The gene calls are TRBV6-1 and TRBJ1-5; TRBD1 matches at 10 bases. CDR1 and CDR2 from the germline V gene are MNHNS and SASEGT. The CDR3 runs to 20 residues. V lost 6 bases to trimming and J lost 0 bases; unmatched junction nucleotides: 17. CDR3 sequence reads: CASRHKTTGTGDYSNQPQHF. CDR3 nucleotides: TGTGCCAGCAGACACAAAACCACCGGGACAGGGGATTATAGCAATCAGCCCCAGCATTTT.

V usage is TRBV12-3 or TRBV12-4 and J usage is TRBJ2-4; no clear D gene. The germline V and J ends were trimmed by 3 bases and 2 bases, with 8 bases remaining between them. The CDR3 covers 14 residues. This CDR3 is CASSFRRSKNIQYF. In DNA form, the CDR3 reads TGTGCCAGCAGTTTTCGTAGATCCAAAAACATTCAGTACTTC.

With respect to this clonotype: A much larger clone differs from this one at a single base, so this may be a read error. V usage is TRBV10-3 and J usage is TRBJ1-2; D unresolved. The V gene lost 6 bases and the J gene lost 0 bases, with 11 bases spanning the gap. The CDR3 contains 14 residues. Germline V gene data show CDR1 as ENHRY and CDR2 as SYGVKD. The CDR3 reads CAIRGMAANYGYTF. The CDR3 coding sequence is TGTGCCATCAGGGGGATGGCCGCTAACTATGGCTACACCTTC.

About this clonotype: A much larger clonotype is one base distant, so this may be a read error. The V and J genes are TRBV29-1 and TRBJ1-2, with D maybe TRBD1 (5 bases). Looked up from germline, CDR1 is SQVTM and CDR2 is ANQGSEA. CDR3 length: 19 amino acids. Trimming stripped 1 base from V and 8 bases from J, with 32 bases between. The CDR3 region is CSVEGGGLGLGLFTRGYTF. The CDR3 DNA follows: TGCAGCGTTGAAGGTGGGGGTTTGGGGCTGGGCCTCTTTACCCGGGGCTACACCTTC. Full variable domain (remainder filled in from reference TRBV29-1 and TRBJ1-2): SAVISQKPSRDICQRGTSLTIQCQVDSQVTMMFWYRQQPGQSLTLIATANQGSEATYESGFVIDKFPISRPNLTFSTLTVSNMSPEDSSIYLCSVEGGGLGLGLFTRGYTFGSGTRLTVV.

As concerns this clonotype: The junction and the germline gene differ at one end; a read error may be behind it. V is TRBV4-1 and J is TRBJ2-1, with 10 positions matching TRBD2. The CDR3 loop spans 15 amino acids. Germline V gene lookup returns CDR1 MGHRA and CDR2 YSYEKL. CDR3 residues: CASSQDELAGNEQCF. CDR3 DNA: TGCGCCAGCAGCCAAGACGAACTAGCGGGAAATGAGCAGTGCTTC.

The chain employs TRBV20-1 and TRBJ1-1; TRBD1 is a possible D gene (6 bases). Trimming removed 5 bases from V and 0 bases from J, with 13 bases in between. The CDR3 has 14 residues. Germline CDR1 is DFQATT and CDR2 is SNEGSKA (reference sequence). The CDR3 nucleotides read TGCAGTGCTCGGAGGGGGGGCCTGAACACTGAAGCTTTCTTT. It yields the protein CSARRGGLNTEAFF.

This clonotype was seen a few times. The gene calls are TRBV5-1 and TRBJ1-1, with D hard to call. This CDR3 contains 16 residues. CDR1 SGHRS and CDR2 YFSETQ come from the germline V gene. V lost 1 base and J 6 bases, leaving 19 bases between the germline ends. CDR3 sequence (DNA): TGCGCCAGCAGCTTGTTGGAACGGGCTTCCGGGGCTGAAGCTTTCTTT. Translating it yields CASSLLERASGAEAFF.

J is TRBJ2-7 and V is TRBV18, with 7 nucleotides matching TRBD2. The CDR3 runs to 17 residues. CDR1 and CDR2 from the germline V gene are KGHSH and LQKENI. V was clipped by 4 bases and J by 2 bases; unmatched bases: 14. As DNA, the CDR3 is TGTGCCAGCTCACGCCCTTTTAAAGCGGGGAGCACCTACGAGCAGTACTTC. Its translation: CASSRPFKAGSTYEQYF.

This clonotype was seen a handful of times. J is TRBJ1-6 and V is TRBV3-1; D uncertain. V lost 1 base and J lost 7, with 11 bases in between. The germline V gene encodes CDR1 LGHDT and CDR2 YNNKEL (reference sequence). The CDR3 consists of 15 residues. As DNA, the CDR3 is TGTGCCAGCAGCCAAGGGGCCGGAAAGAATTCACCCCTCCACTTT. Translating gives CASSQGAGKNSPLHF.

This clonotype was counted ten times or more. V and J are TRBV7-8 and TRBJ1-6, with 7 positions matching TRBD1. The ends lost 5 bases at V and 5 bases at J; junction bases unmatched: 3. The CDR3 runs to 14 residues. Germline CDR1 reads SGHVS; CDR2 reads FQNEAQ. CDR3 amino acids: CASSRDSNNSPLHF. The CDR3 DNA follows: TGTGCCAGCAGCCGGGACAGTAATAATTCACCCCTCCACTTT.

The genes are TRBV18 and TRBJ2-3, with 8 bases matching TRBD1. Per the germline V gene, CDR1 is KGHSH and CDR2 is LQKENI. The V gene end was trimmed by 0 bases and the J gene end by 1 base; junction bases not matched to a gene: 3. The CDR3 consists of 16 residues. Here the CDR3 reads CASSPPETGGTDTQYF. DNA for the CDR3: TGTGCCAGCTCACCACCGGAGACAGGGGGCACAGATACGCAGTATTTT. Looking up the rest from reference TRBV18 and TRBJ2-3 gives the full variable domain: NAGVMQNPRHLVRRRGQEARLRCSPMKGHSHVYWYRQLPEEGLKFMVYLQKENIIDESGMPKERFSAEFPKEGPSILRIQQVVRGDSAAYFCASSPPETGGTDTQYFGPGTRLTVL.

At least ten counts were recorded for this clonotype. The V and J genes are TRBV5-1 and TRBJ2-7; TRBD2 agrees at 8 bases. Germline V gives CDR1 SGHRS, CDR2 YFSETQ. J lost 6 bases, V lost 4 bases, and 12 bases had no gene match. CDR3 length equals 15 residues. The CDR3 reads CASSLGGTRSLEQYF. In DNA, the CDR3 is TGCGCCAGCAGCCTTGGGGGGACTAGGTCTCTCGAGCAGTACTTC.

About this clonotype: This may arise from a read error, as a much more abundant clone is one base away. This likely comes from a read error, as the CDR3 has no conserved phenylalanine or tryptophan at its end. The chain couples TRBV4-2 to TRBJ1-2; no firm D call. The germline V and J ends were trimmed by 4 bases and 3 bases, with 18 bases remaining between them. Germline assignment: CDR1 LGHNA and CDR2 YNFKEQ. CDR3 length equals 16 residues. CDR3 nucleotides: TGTGCCAGCAGCCCAGACGAGGGAAGGGTTTACTATGGCTACACCTGC. Protein product: CASSPDEGRVYYGYTC.

The chain is built from TRBV5-1 and TRBJ2-1; D gene ambiguous. The germline CDR1 and CDR2 sequences are SGHRS and YFSETQ. The CDR3 loop spans 15 amino acids. Trimming removed 0 bases from V and 6 bases from J, with 13 bases in between. This chain's CDR3 is CASSLAGGTGNEQFF. CDR3 nucleotide sequence: TGCGCCAGCAGCTTGGCCGGCGGCACTGGCAATGAGCAGTTCTTC.

V gene TRBV20-1 combines with J gene TRBJ2-1; D unclear. The CDR3 is 13 residues long. Germline V CDR1 and CDR2: DFQATT, SNEGSKA (reference sequence). V was shortened by 1 base and J by 0 bases, with 4 bases between the two germline ends. The CDR3 reads CSARGGSYNEQFF. The CDR3, as DNA: TGCAGTGCTAGAGGGGGCTCCTACAATGAGCAGTTCTTC.

The gene calls are TRBV19 and TRBJ2-7; TRBD1 matches at 12 bases. Per the germline V gene, CDR1 is LNHDA and CDR2 is SQIVND (reference sequence). This CDR3 spans 15 amino acids. V shed 4 bases and J 4 bases; nucleotides not matched to a gene: 5. The CDR3 region has the DNA TGTGCCAGTAGTACCCCGGGACAGGGGGCATACGAGCAGTACTTC. It encodes CASSTPGQGAYEQYF.

This clonotype was seen many times. The gene calls are TRBV20-1 and TRBJ2-7, with 16 bases aligning to TRBD2. The V gene end was trimmed by 0 bases and the J gene end by 9 bases; junction bases not matched to a gene: 5. Germline V gene data show CDR1 as DFQATT and CDR2 as SNEGSKA (reference sequence). CDR3 length equals 15 residues. For the CDR3, the DNA is TGCAGTGCTAGAGACGGGACTAGCGGGGGGGCTTTGCAGTACTTC. It is translated as CSARDGTSGGALQYF.

This clonotype was detected only a few times. The chain combines TRBV11-2 with TRBJ1-2; D perhaps matches TRBD1 (5 bases). Germline CDR1 reads SGHAT; CDR2 reads FQNNGV. V was pared by 5 bases and J by 1 base, with 23 bases between. The CDR3 consists of 18 residues. The CDR3 coding sequence is TGTGCCAGCAGCGCAGGACCTGGTTCTGGGACGGTTAACTATGGCTACACCTTC. It encodes CASSAGPGSGTVNYGYTF.

This clonotype was observed a handful of times. The final CDR3 position lacks the conserved phenylalanine or tryptophan, pointing to a likely read error. This chain connects TRBV7-2 to TRBJ2-1; 12 bases are shared with TRBD1. After removal of 2 bases from V and 6 bases from J, the junction contained 17 bases not matched to a gene. This CDR3 comprises 20 residues. Germline CDR1 SGHTA, CDR2 FQGNSA. The CDR3 coding sequence is TGTGCCAGCAGCTTAAACCCATACCGGGACAGGGGGCGCATGGGCAATGAGCAGTTCTGC. Translation gives CASSLNPYRDRGRMGNEQFC.

V and J are TRBV7-2 and TRBJ1-5, with D possibly TRBD1 on 6 matching bases. The V gene's germline CDR1 is SGHTA and CDR2 FQGNSA. The CDR3 sequence is 15 residues long. V shed 2 bases and J shed 2 bases, with 10 bases lying between them. CDR3 nucleotides: TGTGCCAGCAGCTTAACCAGGGGACGCAATCAGCCCCAGCATTTT. This gives the protein CASSLTRGRNQPQHF.